Following are 15 T cell receptor beta chains from one sample sequenced in a study of blood T cell repertoires in COVID-19. Libraries were prepared by immunoSEQ multiplex PCR; TCRdb keeps only in-frame clonotypes and omits some of them. The data show some 250,000 clones, around 82% seen once. Sequencing was carried out using peripheral blood. The receptors here all came from a woman aged 18-29 years with acute or convalescent COVID-19.

Regarding this clone: The same CDR3 is also encoded by other DNA sequences in this sample. The V call is TRBV4-2, the J call TRBJ2-7; 12 bases are shared with TRBD2. V shed 1 base and J 2 bases; nucleotides not matched to a gene: 0. CDR1 is LGHNA, CDR2 YNFKEQ, per germline. The CDR3 totals 15 residues. The CDR3 sequence is CASSQGTSGTYEQYF. The CDR3, as DNA: TGTGCCAGCAGCCAAGGGACTAGCGGGACCTACGAGCAGTACTTC.

The chain recombines TRBV27 with TRBJ1-2, with D unclear. V dropped 6 bases and J dropped 1 base, with 6 bases sitting between them. Per germline, CDR1 MNHEY and CDR2 SMNVEV (reference sequence). The CDR3 is 12 residues long. The CDR3 nucleotides read TGTGCCAGCAGCCCCAATAACTATGGCTACACCTTC. This sequence encodes CASSPNNYGYTF.

This clone was seen once. V usage is TRBV10-3 and J usage is TRBJ2-7, with 12 nucleotides matching TRBD2. J was trimmed by 7 bases and V by 6 bases; bases with no gene match: 10. CDR1 and CDR2 (germline): ENHRY, SYGVKD. CDR3 length equals 15 residues. CDR3 DNA: TGTGCCATCAGCCAGCTAGCGGGAGGGATGGAAGAGCAGTACTTC. Translating it yields CAISQLAGGMEEQYF.

The V and J genes are TRBV19 and TRBJ2-7; D gene unclear. The CDR3 runs 13 residues. Germline CDR1 is LNHDA and CDR2 is SQIVND (reference sequence). The germline V and J ends were trimmed by 5 bases and 0 bases, with 8 bases remaining between them. The CDR3, as DNA: TGTGCCAGTAGTTACACCGCCTCCTACGAGCAGTACTTC. This codes for CASSYTASYEQYF.

This clone was found a few times. The J gene is TRBJ1-4, the V gene TRBV7-2, with 10 bases fitting TRBD1. The CDR3 totals 17 residues. Germline V gene data show CDR1 as SGHTA and CDR2 as FQGNSA. V dropped 5 bases and J dropped 6; count of bases not matched to a gene: 12. The CDR3 DNA sequence: TGTGCCAGCAGCCCACGGGACAGGGGCCCAAAATATGAAAAACTGTTTTTT. Amino acid sequence: CASSPRDRGPKYEKLFF.

This clone was recorded only once. The J gene is TRBJ1-5, the V gene TRBV5-6; D is possibly TRBD1 (6 bases). In germline, CDR1 is SGHDT, CDR2 YYEEEE. Trimming took off 0 bases at V and 5 bases at J, with 9 bases between the two ends. CDR3 length: 14 residues. CDR3 in amino acids: CASSLVSGDQPQHF. CDR3 nucleotides: TGTGCCAGCAGCTTGGTCTCAGGGGATCAGCCCCAGCATTTT.

With respect to this clone: This sample includes further DNA sequences coding for the same CDR3. The chain links TRBV5-1 to TRBJ1-1, with D possibly matching TRBD1 (6 bases). Germline CDR1 reads SGHRS; CDR2 reads YFSETQ. The CDR3 spans 15 residues. V was pared by 4 bases and J by 0 bases, with 13 bases between. The CDR3 nucleotides read TGCGCCAGCAGCCTCCGGACAGACATGAACACTGAAGCTTTCTTT. Translation gives CASSLRTDMNTEAFF. Full variable domain (missing parts from reference TRBV5-1 and TRBJ1-1): KAGVTQTPRYLIKTRGQQVTLSCSPISGHRSVSWYQQTPGQGLQFLFEYFSETQRNKGNFPGRFSGRQFSNSRSEMNVSTLELGDSALYLCASSLRTDMNTEAFFGQGTRLTVV.

Concerning this clone itself: This same CDR3 is encoded by further DNA sequences in the sample. J is TRBJ1-1 and V is TRBV10-3; D is ambiguous. Germline CDR1 reads ENHRY; CDR2 reads SYGVKD. CDR3 length: 13 residues. The V and J ends lost 6 bases and 4 bases respectively, with 12 bases between them. In DNA form, the CDR3 reads TGTGCCATCAGGGGCCCAGAGGGCACTGAAGCTTTCTTT. As protein: CAIRGPEGTEAFF.

The chain employs TRBV10-3 and TRBJ2-7, with 12 bases fitting TRBD2. The V gene's germline CDR1 is ENHRY and CDR2 SYGVKD. The CDR3 spans 19 residues. Trimming removed 1 base from V and 4 bases from J; junction bases left unmatched: 14. The CDR3 DNA follows: TGTGCCATCAGTGAGTTTCATGGGATGACTAGCGGGAGAACTTACGAGCAGTACTTC. Its translation is CAISEFHGMTSGRTYEQYF.

This sequence joins TRBV18 and TRBJ2-5; D gene unclear. Germline CDR1 is KGHSH and CDR2 is LQKENI. V lost 3 bases and J 3 bases, leaving 8 bases between the germline ends. The CDR3 totals 13 residues. The CDR3 region is CASSPGVEETQYF. CDR3 bases: TGTGCCAGCTCACCCGGAGTAGAAGAGACCCAGTACTTC.

The gene calls are TRBV19 and TRBJ1-1; maybe TRBD1 (5 bases). CDR1 is LNHDA and CDR2 is SQIVND in the germline V gene (reference sequence). This CDR3 has 13 residues. The V end lost 1 base, the J end lost 4 bases, and 7 bases lay between the germline ends. The CDR3 region is CASSIGQGTEAFF. CDR3 nucleotides: TGTGCCAGTAGTATAGGCCAGGGCACTGAAGCTTTCTTT.

The chain links TRBV7-6 to TRBJ1-5; tentatively, D is TRBD1 (6 bases). Deletions cut 2 bases from V and 5 bases from J, with 19 bases between. The CDR3 is made up of 17 amino acids. The germline gives CDR1 SGHVS, CDR2 FNYEAQ. CDR3 protein: CASSLNIRGAQDQPQHF. The CDR3 DNA reads TGTGCCAGCAGCTTAAATATCCGGGGGGCCCAGGATCAGCCCCAGCATTTT.

This clone was picked up a small number of times. Other DNA sequences in the sample encode the same CDR3. The chain has TRBV11-2 and TRBJ2-1; TRBD2 matches 9 bases. CDR1 SGHAT and CDR2 FQNNGV come from the germline V gene. V lost 5 bases, J lost 4 bases, and 3 bases stayed unmatched. This CDR3 has 14 residues. The CDR3 sequence: CASSGLAGYNEQFF. The CDR3 coding sequence is TGTGCCAGCAGCGGGCTAGCGGGGTACAATGAGCAGTTCTTC.

This clone occurred once. In nucleotides, the CDR3 is TGTGCCAGCAGGCCAGACAGGGTTGGGGATACGCAGTATTTT. Residues: CASRPDRVGDTQYF. The chain is built from TRBV11-2 and TRBJ2-3, with TRBD1 matching 7 bases. With 6 bases clipped from V and 6 bases from J, the junction kept 9 bases outside the gene matches. The germline V gene encodes CDR1 SGHAT and CDR2 FQNNGV. This CDR3 region has 14 residues.

This sequence joins TRBV12-3 or TRBV12-4 and TRBJ2-7, with a tentative D call TRBD2 (5 bases). There are 13 residues in the CDR3. Trimming removed 10 bases at V and 1 base at J, with 14 bases between. In DNA, the CDR3 is TGTGCCACCCGCAGCGGACCTTCCTACGAGCAGTACTTC. It yields the protein CATRSGPSYEQYF.